The following is a TCR beta chain sequence with its context. This sample was taken from a study of control samples from healthy donors and cancer patients. This CDR3 comprises 13 residues. CDR1 and CDR2 from the germline V gene are MNHNY and SVGAGI (reference sequence). Losses at the gene ends were 6 bases for V and 7 bases for J; bases not matched to a gene: 6. The protocol was immunoSEQ multiplex PCR, while the TCRdb copy is restricted to in-frame clones and leaves out a portion. The sample carries around 140,000 clones, 91% recorded once. This clonotype was obtained from a man aged 18 to 29 in good health. Input material: blood. The chain has TRBV6-6 and TRBJ1-1, with 9 bases that match TRBD1. The CDR3, as DNA: TGTGCCAGCAGGGTACAGGGGGCAGGTGAAGCTTTCTTT. Its protein product is CASRVQGAGEAFF.